The 8 T cell receptor beta chains in this list originate from one sample, sequenced in a study of blood T cell repertoires in COVID-19. The method was immunoSEQ multiplex PCR; TCRdb's version includes in-frame clones alone and lacks a portion of them. The sample consists of 98,000 or so clones, about three quarters of them appearing once. The material sequenced was peripheral blood. The source of these receptors is a woman aged 40 to 50 with acute or convalescent COVID-19.

This clone was counted a few times. The CDR3 loop reads CASSQQTSGDTQYF. In DNA, the CDR3 is TGTGCCAGCAGCCAGCAGACTAGCGGGGATACGCAGTATTTT. This chain links TRBV7-2 with TRBJ2-3; TRBD2 aligns across 10 bases. This CDR3 contains 14 residues. The ends lost 5 bases at V and 6 bases at J; junction bases unmatched: 5. CDR1 and CDR2 (germline): SGHTA, FQGNSA.

The V and J genes are TRBV6-6 and TRBJ1-2; D unclear. This CDR3 contains 12 residues. Per germline, CDR1 MNHNY and CDR2 SVGAGI (reference sequence). V lost 5 bases and J lost 8, with 12 bases in between. CDR3 sequence: CASSLSQSGYTF. CDR3 sequence (DNA): TGTGCCAGCAGTCTTTCCCAGTCCGGCTACACCTTC.

This chain uses TRBV6-5 with TRBJ1-1, with a weak D call TRBD1 (5 bases). V was shortened by 4 bases and J by 1 base, with 13 bases between the two germline ends. Germline-derived CDR1 and CDR2 are MNHEY and SVGAGI. CDR3 length: 15 amino acids. CDR3 loop: CASSLGGRGNTEAFF. In DNA form, the CDR3 reads TGTGCCAGCAGTTTGGGGGGTAGAGGGAACACTGAAGCTTTCTTT.

V is TRBV19 and J is TRBJ2-7; D is possibly TRBD1 (6 bases). Germline CDR1 and CDR2: LNHDA and SQIVND (reference sequence). This CDR3 is built from 14 residues. V was trimmed by 7 bases and J by 1 base, leaving 14 bases between them. CDR3 coding DNA: TGTGCCAGTAAAGCTCAAAGGGGGTCCTACGAGCAGTACTTC. Its translation is CASKAQRGSYEQYF. Full variable domain (missing parts from reference TRBV19 and TRBJ2-7): DGGITQSPKYLFRKEGQNVTLSCEQNLNHDAMYWYRQDPGQGLRLIYYSQIVNDFQKGDIAEGYSVSREKKESFPLTVTSAQKNPTAFYLCASKAQRGSYEQYFGPGTRLTVT.

This clone showed up just once. The chain recombines TRBV9 with TRBJ1-2; D might be TRBD1 (6 bases). The germline CDR1 and CDR2 sequences are SGDLS and YYNGEE. V lost 0 bases and J lost 7, with 13 bases in between. The CDR3 runs to 14 residues. CDR3 in DNA: TGTGCCAGCAGCGTAGATCTGGGGGCCGGTGGCTACACCTTC. Its protein is CASSVDLGAGGYTF.

This sequence joins TRBV12-3 or TRBV12-4 and TRBJ2-5; 8 nucleotides agree with TRBD1. V shed 6 bases, J shed 5 bases, and the junction held 5 bases outside the gene matches. The CDR3 sequence is 13 residues long. The CDR3 is CASSSGGPETQYF. CDR3 bases: TGTGCCAGCAGCTCAGGGGGCCCGGAGACCCAGTACTTC.

The genes are TRBV29-1 and TRBJ1-1; 10 bases match TRBD1. In germline, CDR1 is SQVTM, CDR2 ANQGSEA. The trim removed 4 bases at V and 0 bases at J, leaving 11 bases unmatched. CDR3 length equals 17 residues. CDR3 coding DNA: TGCAGCGTTGTGGGGGGACAGGGGTCAACCCTGAACACTGAAGCTTTCTTT. Translation gives CSVVGGQGSTLNTEAFF.

This clone was seen more than once but under ten times. J is TRBJ1-1 and V is TRBV12-3 or TRBV12-4, with no clear D. This CDR3 has 12 amino acids. Trimming took off 6 bases at V and 1 base at J, with 6 bases between the two ends. CDR3 nucleotides: TGTGCCAGCAGAGGGAGGAACACTGAAGCTTTCTTT. This sequence encodes CASRGRNTEAFF.